This TCR beta chain stems from a study of early stage breast cancer tumors. Background on the study: Each sample averaged around 10-fold read coverage.

For this clone: Antigen: not known.

General study findings and limits: Compared with adjacent normal breast, tumors showed 2 to 2.5-fold denser, more clonal T cells.

Trimming cost V 7 bases and J 5 bases; bases outside gene matches: 4. The length of the CDR3 is 13 residues. Germline V gene data show CDR1 as MNHNS and CDR2 as SASEGT. Each sample had two DNA replicates, around 0.53 ug blood or roughly 1.5 ug tissue. The repertoire was sequenced with immunoSEQ multiplex PCR; TCRdb's copy has only in-frame clones and lacks some. The sample includes about 29,000 clones, around four fifths seen only once; the top ten take around 10%. The TCR originated in a person aged 45 to 59 with breast cancer. The V and J genes are TRBV6-1 and TRBJ2-7; 11 bases map to TRBD2. The specimen sequenced was blood. The CDR3 DNA is TGTGCCAGCAATAGCGGGGGGGCGAACGAGCAGTACTTC. Translation: CASNSGGANEQYF.